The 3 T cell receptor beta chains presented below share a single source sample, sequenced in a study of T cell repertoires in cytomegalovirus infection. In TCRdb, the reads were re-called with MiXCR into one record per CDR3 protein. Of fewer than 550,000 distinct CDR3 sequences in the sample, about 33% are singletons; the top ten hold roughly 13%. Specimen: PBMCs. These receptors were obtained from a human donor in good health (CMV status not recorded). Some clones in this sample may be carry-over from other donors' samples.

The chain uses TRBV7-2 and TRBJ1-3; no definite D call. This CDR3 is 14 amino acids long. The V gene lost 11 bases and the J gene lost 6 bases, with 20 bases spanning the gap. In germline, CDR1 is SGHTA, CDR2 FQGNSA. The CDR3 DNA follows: TGTGCCCCTTATGACGCAGTCCCGCAAAACACCATATATTTT. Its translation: CAPYDAVPQNTIYF.

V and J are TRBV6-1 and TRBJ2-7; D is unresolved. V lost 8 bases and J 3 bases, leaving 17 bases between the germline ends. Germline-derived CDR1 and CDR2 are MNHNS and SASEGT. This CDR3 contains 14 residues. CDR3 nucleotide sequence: TGTGCCAGCCCCGGGCCTCGGGCGAACTACGAGCAGTACTTC. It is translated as CASPGPRANYEQYF.

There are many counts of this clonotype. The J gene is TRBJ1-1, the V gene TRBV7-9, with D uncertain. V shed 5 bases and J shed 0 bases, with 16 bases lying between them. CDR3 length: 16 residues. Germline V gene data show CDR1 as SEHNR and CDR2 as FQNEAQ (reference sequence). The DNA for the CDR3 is TGTGCCAGCAGCCCGGCGGGAGGCGCCATGAACACTGAAGCTTTCTTT. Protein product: CASSPAGGAMNTEAFF.